This passage covers 6 T cell receptor beta chains from one sample sequenced in a study of lymphopenia after photon versus proton radiotherapy. TCRdb's table, derived via immunoSEQ multiplex PCR, lists solely in-frame clones and lacks some. The sample consists of some 16,000 clones, less than 90% of them appearing once. The sample consisted of peripheral blood, taken from a patient treated with proton-based radiotherapy. These receptors were taken from a woman in her sixties with cholangiocarcinoma. Some clones in this sample may be carry-over from other donors' samples.

This chain links TRBV5-1 with TRBJ2-3, with D hard to call. Trimming stripped 5 bases from V and 2 bases from J, with 18 bases between. Per the germline V gene, CDR1 is SGHRS and CDR2 is YFSETQ. The CDR3 is 16 residues long. CDR3: CASRAETQRYTDTQYF. The CDR3 DNA reads TGCGCCAGCAGGGCTGAAACCCAACGCTACACAGATACGCAGTATTTT.

The rearrangement joins TRBV29-1 to TRBJ2-5; D is unclear. V lost 7 bases and J 3 bases, leaving 12 bases between the germline ends. Germline V gives CDR1 SQVTM, CDR2 ANQGSEA. This CDR3 is 12 amino acids long. The CDR3 loop is CSARREKETQYF. The CDR3 nucleotides are TGCAGCGCACGAAGAGAGAAAGAGACCCAGTACTTC.

The chain recombines TRBV9 with TRBJ1-6; D uncertain. The germline V gene encodes CDR1 SGDLS and CDR2 YYNGEE. The CDR3 has 17 amino acids. V lost 0 bases to trimming and J lost 0 bases, with 10 bases between them. The DNA of the CDR3 is TGTGCCAGCAGCGTAGAGCCTCGAAGCTCCTATAATTCACCCCTCCACTTT. Its protein is CASSVEPRSSYNSPLHF.

The chain employs TRBV13 and TRBJ2-1; D is unresolved. Looked up from germline, CDR1 is PRHDT and CDR2 is FYEKMQ (reference sequence). The CDR3 sequence is 15 residues long. V shed 1 base and J shed 6 bases, with 13 bases lying between them. DNA of the CDR3: TGTGCCAGCAGCTTAGTTTCCTCACACACCAATGAGCAGTTCTTC. It is translated as CASSLVSSHTNEQFF.

The chain employs TRBV4-3 and TRBJ2-1; D ambiguous. V gave up 6 bases and J gave up 8 bases, with 26 bases separating them. Germline CDR1 is LGHNA and CDR2 is YSLEER. The CDR3 contains 17 residues. The CDR3 sequence is CASSRFTTAARMDEQFF. CDR3 nucleotide sequence: TGCGCCAGCAGTCGATTTACTACGGCCGCACGGATGGATGAGCAGTTCTTC.

J is TRBJ1-5 and V is TRBV2, with D perhaps TRBD1 (5 bases). V lost 8 bases and J 4 bases, leaving 27 bases between the germline ends. The CDR3 loop spans 18 amino acids. Germline V lookup: CDR1 SNHLY, CDR2 FYNNEI. CDR3 nucleotides: TGTGCCAGCTCAAACCTGGGGTACGGGCCCCGGACAAATCAGCCCCAGCATTTT. Translation: CASSNLGYGPRTNQPQHF.